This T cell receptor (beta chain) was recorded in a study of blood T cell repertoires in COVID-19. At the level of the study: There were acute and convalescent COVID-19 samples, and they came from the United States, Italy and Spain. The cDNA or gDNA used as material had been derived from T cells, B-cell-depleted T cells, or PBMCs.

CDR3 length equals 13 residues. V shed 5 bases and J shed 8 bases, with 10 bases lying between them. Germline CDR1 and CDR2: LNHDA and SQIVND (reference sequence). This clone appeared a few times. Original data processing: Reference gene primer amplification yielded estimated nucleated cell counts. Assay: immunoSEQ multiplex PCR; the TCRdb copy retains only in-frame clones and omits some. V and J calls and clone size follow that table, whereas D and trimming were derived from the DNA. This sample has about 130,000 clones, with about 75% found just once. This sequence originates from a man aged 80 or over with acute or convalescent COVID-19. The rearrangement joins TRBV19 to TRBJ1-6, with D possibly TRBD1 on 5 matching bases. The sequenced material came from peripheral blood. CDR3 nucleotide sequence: TGTGCCAGTAGTCGGCAGGGTTATTCACCCCTCCACTTT. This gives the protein CASSRQGYSPLHF.